A single sample is the source of the 22 T cell receptor beta chains below, sequenced in a study of blood T cell repertoires in COVID-19. Profiling relied on immunoSEQ multiplex PCR, and the TCRdb table lists in-frame clones only, not all of them. The sample yields tens of thousands of clones, about three quarters seen once. Sequenced material: peripheral blood. The receptors derive from a woman aged 80 or over with active or convalescent COVID-19.

J is TRBJ2-1 and V is TRBV10-1; TRBD2 agrees at 11 bases. Germline CDR1 and CDR2: WNHNN and SYGVQD (reference sequence). This CDR3 comprises 16 residues. V lost 0 bases, J lost 7 bases, and 5 bases stayed unmatched. The CDR3: CASSESVSGGGNEQFF. In nucleotides, the CDR3 is TGCGCCAGCAGTGAGTCGGTTAGCGGGGGGGGAAATGAGCAGTTCTTC.

The CDR3 here is CASSRGRETQYF. CDR3 DNA sequence: TGTGCCAGCAGCAGGGGTAGGGAGACCCAGTACTTC. V and J are TRBV2 and TRBJ2-5; D is perhaps TRBD1 (6 bases). The CDR3 has 12 amino acids. CDR1 SNHLY and CDR2 FYNNEI come from the germline V gene. Trimming pared 6 bases from V and 5 bases from J, leaving 10 bases between.

This clone was recorded only once. J is TRBJ1-1 and V is TRBV29-1; D is possibly TRBD1 (6 bases). The CDR3 is 13 residues long. Per germline, CDR1 SQVTM and CDR2 ANQGSEA. The CDR3, as DNA: TGCACGTTCAAGGGGACACTGAACACTGAAGCTTTCTTT. Its protein product is CTFKGTLNTEAFF. Using reference TRBV29-1 and TRBJ1-1 for the parts outside the CDR3, the full variable domain is SAVISQKPSRDICQRGTSLTIQCQVDSQVTMMFWYRQQPGQSLTLIATANQGSEATYESGFVIDKFPISRPNLTFSTLTVSNMSPEDSSIYLCTFKGTLNTEAFFGQGTRLTVV.

J is TRBJ2-5 and V is TRBV20-1, with a possible D match to TRBD1 (5 bases). The CDR3 is 11 amino acids. CDR1 and CDR2 (germline): DFQATT, SNEGSKA (reference sequence). Trimming shortened V by 6 bases and J by 1 base, and 6 bases separated the two germline ends. The CDR3 sequence: CSAQAQETQYF. DNA for the CDR3: TGCAGTGCACAGGCCCAAGAGACCCAGTACTTC.

V usage is TRBV3-1 (or the pseudogene TRBV3-2) and J usage is TRBJ1-1; 7 bases align to TRBD1. V lost 0 bases and J lost 5; bases outside the gene matches: 6. CDR3 length: 15 residues. Germline lookup yields CDR1 LGHDT and CDR2 YNNKEL (reference sequence). CDR3 loop: CASSQDSTGNTEAFF. The DNA of the CDR3 is TGTGCCAGCAGCCAAGATTCGACAGGGAATACTGAAGCTTTCTTT.

Only one count was recorded for this clone. This chain connects TRBV9 to TRBJ1-2; no definite D call. The CDR3 consists of 14 residues. Trimming removed 4 bases from V and 8 bases from J, with 18 bases in between. CDR1 and CDR2 (germline): SGDLS, YYNGEE. The CDR3 DNA is TGTGCCAGCAGCATATATCCGACGGAGCAAGGCTACACCTTC. Amino acid sequence: CASSIYPTEQGYTF.

The J gene is TRBJ2-1, the V gene TRBV24-1; 10 positions agree with TRBD2. The CDR3 loop spans 14 amino acids. Germline CDR1 reads KGHDR; CDR2 reads SFDVKD. Trimming cost V 3 bases and J 12 bases; bases outside gene matches: 7. CDR3 sequence: CATSDVSSGGLQFF. The CDR3 DNA is TGTGCCACCAGTGATGTGAGTAGCGGGGGGCTGCAGTTCTTC.

The rearrangement uses TRBV7-2 and TRBJ1-1, with 8 bases identical to TRBD1. V was pared by 5 bases and J by 4 bases, with 9 bases of the junction left unmatched. The CDR3 loop spans 15 amino acids. Germline CDR1 SGHTA, CDR2 FQGNSA. CDR3 DNA: TGTGCCAGCAGCCCAAAAACACAGGGGGGCACTGAAGCTTTCTTT. Translated: CASSPKTQGGTEAFF.

This chain's CDR3 is CASSLGFGATIDGYTF. In DNA, the CDR3 is TGCGCCAGCAGCCTCGGTTTTGGAGCTACGATTGATGGCTACACCTTC. The rearrangement uses TRBV4-3 and TRBJ1-2; D gene ambiguous. The V end was cut by 4 bases, the J end by 6 bases, with 21 bases between. This CDR3 spans 16 amino acids. Germline CDR1 is LGHNA and CDR2 is YSLEER.

The V call is TRBV6-6, the J call TRBJ2-7, with D perhaps TRBD1 (5 bases). Germline V CDR1 and CDR2: MNHNY, SVGAGI (reference sequence). Trimming left V 5 bases short and J 0 bases short, with 20 bases between. This CDR3 contains 17 residues. DNA for the CDR3: TGTGCCAGCAGTCCTTCCGGACGCAGGGCGAGCTCCTACGAGCAGTACTTC. Residues: CASSPSGRRASSYEQYF.

The V gene is TRBV14, the J gene TRBJ2-3; 7 bases are a match to TRBD1. CDR1 SGHDN and CDR2 FVKESK come from the germline V gene. Trimming removed 2 bases from V and 0 bases from J; junction bases left unmatched: 5. The CDR3 runs 16 residues. CDR3 sequence reads: CASSQLDRTSTDTQYF. For the CDR3, the DNA is TGTGCCAGCAGCCAACTGGACAGGACTAGCACAGATACGCAGTATTTT.

This clone was counted many times. This chain joins TRBV14 and TRBJ2-2, with a possible D match to TRBD1 (7 bases). Trimming removed 4 bases at V and 5 bases at J, with 14 bases between. CDR1 is SGHDN, CDR2 FVKESK, per germline. The CDR3 runs to 15 residues. The CDR3 DNA is TGTGCCAGCAGCCTAGGGGGCGCGGGGACCGGGGAGCTGTTTTTT. It specifies CASSLGGAGTGELFF.

V usage is TRBV6-5 and J usage is TRBJ1-2; 7 nucleotides line up with TRBD1. CDR1 is MNHEY and CDR2 is SVGAGI in the germline V gene. V shed 7 bases and J 8 bases; nucleotides not matched to a gene: 10. The CDR3 contains 13 residues. The CDR3 bases are TGTGCCAGCAAGATAACAGGGGCTTACGGCTACACCTTC. Translating gives CASKITGAYGYTF.

The V call is TRBV9, the J call TRBJ2-1, with unresolved D. The CDR3 loop spans 14 amino acids. Germline V gene data show CDR1 as SGDLS and CDR2 as YYNGEE. The V end lost 0 bases, the J end lost 2 bases, and 6 bases lay between the germline ends. In nucleotides, the CDR3 is TGTGCCAGCAGCGTAGCGGGTACCTACAATGAGCAGTTCTTC. The encoded protein is CASSVAGTYNEQFF.

V and J are TRBV7-9 and TRBJ2-7; 7 bases are shared with TRBD2. The length of the CDR3 is 15 residues. V lost 1 base and J lost 6; bases outside the gene matches: 9. Germline V gene lookup returns CDR1 SEHNR and CDR2 FQNEAQ (reference sequence). The CDR3 loop reads CASSLGTRGVGEQYF. The CDR3 nucleotides read TGTGCCAGCAGCTTAGGGACCCGGGGGGTCGGCGAGCAGTACTTC. Complete variable domain (other parts from reference TRBV7-9 and TRBJ2-7): DTGVSQNPRHKITKRGQNVTFRCDPISEHNRLYWYRQTLGQGPEFLTYFQNEAQLEKSRLLSDRFSAERPKGSFSTLEIQRTEQGDSAMYLCASSLGTRGVGEQYFGPGTRLTVT.

The V gene is TRBV7-8, the J gene TRBJ1-5; 7 bases agree with TRBD1. The CDR3 spans 16 residues. The trim removed 0 bases at V and 9 bases at J, leaving 11 bases unmatched. Germline V lookup: CDR1 SGHVS, CDR2 FQNEAQ. CDR3 bases: TGTGCCAGCAGCTTAGCAGGGTACAGGGGATTCCGGCCCCAGCATTTT. This gives the protein CASSLAGYRGFRPQHF.

The chain recombines TRBV7-9 with TRBJ2-1, with D unclear. Germline loops: CDR1 SEHNR, CDR2 FQNEAQ (reference sequence). The CDR3 has 12 amino acids. Trimming removed 1 base from V and 8 bases from J, with 6 bases in between. The CDR3 DNA reads as TGTGCCAGCAGCTTAGTTAAATATGAGCAGTTCTTC. Its translation is CASSLVKYEQFF.

This chain links TRBV2 with TRBJ2-5; the match to TRBD2 covers 11 bases. With 4 bases clipped from V and 1 base from J, the junction kept 2 bases outside the gene matches. CDR3 length: 15 amino acids. CDR1 is SNHLY and CDR2 is FYNNEI in the germline V gene. The CDR3 sequence is CASSAGLAVQETQYF. CDR3 DNA: TGTGCCAGCAGTGCGGGACTAGCGGTCCAAGAGACCCAGTACTTC.

The chain joins TRBV11-2 to TRBJ1-1; perhaps TRBD1 as D (6 bases). Germline CDR1 and CDR2: SGHAT and FQNNGV. The ends were cut back, 3 bases at V and 4 bases at J, with 9 bases in the middle. The CDR3 is 13 amino acids. CDR3 DNA: TGTGCCAGCAGCTTCCAGGGGACCACTGAAGCTTTCTTT. Protein product: CASSFQGTTEAFF.

The rearrangement links TRBV6-2 or TRBV6-3 to TRBJ1-5; 10 positions match TRBD1. The germline gives CDR1 MNHEY, CDR2 SVGEGT. The CDR3 has 17 amino acids. Germline trimming cut 4 bases from V and 4 bases from J; bases unmatched to any gene: 10. The CDR3 nucleotides are TGTGCCAGCAGTTTCCGACAGGGGGCGCCGGGGAATCAGCCCCAGCATTTT. Its protein product is CASSFRQGAPGNQPQHF.

Here the CDR3 DNA reads TGTGCCAGCAGTTATACTACAGGGGGCGATGAGCAGTTCTTC. It is translated as CASSYTTGGDEQFF. The chain carries TRBV7-9 and TRBJ2-1, with 9 bases identical to TRBD1. CDR3 length: 14 amino acids. After removal of 6 bases from V and 8 bases from J, the junction contained 8 bases not matched to a gene. Germline V CDR1 and CDR2: SEHNR, FQNEAQ (reference sequence).

This clone was seen a few times. The V call is TRBV4-3, the J call TRBJ1-2, with D possibly being TRBD1 (5 bases). Germline CDR1 reads LGHNA; CDR2 reads YSLEER. The CDR3 runs 14 residues. Trimming shortened V by 0 bases and J by 8 bases, and 13 bases separated the two germline ends. This CDR3 reads CASSQDSGLGGYTF. The DNA of the CDR3 is TGCGCCAGCAGCCAAGATTCGGGACTCGGGGGCTACACCTTC.